These T cell receptor beta chains were read from a single sample in a study of T cells in Graves' hyperthyroidism and ophthalmopathy. A single record per CDR3 protein comes from TCRdb applying MiXCR to the multiplex PCR reads. Of 750,000 to 900,000 distinct CDR3 sequences in the sample, 38% are singletons; the top ten hold around 10%. The sample taken for sequencing was blood. The receptors stem from a man aged 18 to 35 with Graves' hyperthyroidism. Each CDR3 is given with its conserved first and last residue. Fields, in order: J gene, clone size, V gene, D gene, CDR3 DNA, CDR3 protein. D genes are given only for firm matches. Clone size, where shown, is once, few, many, or a class for clones that have expanded.

TRBJ1-2 | NA | TRBV7-2 | NA | TGTGCCAGCAGCTCAGTCGCGGGGTTTGGCTACACCTTC | CASSSVAGFGYTF
TRBJ1-2 | NA | TRBV15 | NA | TGTGCCACCAGCAGAGATCATCCCTATGGCTACACCTTC | CATSRDHPYGYTF
TRBJ2-2 | NA | TRBV9 | TRBD2 | TGTGCCAGCAGCGTAGGGGCTAGCGGGGCCCTCGGGGAGCTGTTTTTT | CASSVGASGALGELFF
TRBJ2-5 | NA | TRBV4-1 | NA | TGCGCCAGCAGCCAGAACAAGTTGGAGACCCAGTACTTC | CASSQNKLETQYF
TRBJ2-5 | few | TRBV7-9 | NA | TGTGCCAGCAGCCTCCGCGAGGGGGGGGGAAGAGAGACCCAGTACTTC | CASSLREGGGRETQYF
TRBJ2-3 | NA | TRBV12-3/TRBV12-4 | TRBD2 | TGTGCCAGCAGTCTCGGGGGGGGGTTCACTGATACGCAGTATTTT | CASSLGGGFTDTQYF
TRBJ2-2 | NA | TRBV9 | TRBD2 | TGTGCCAGCAGCGTAGCTTCAGGACTAAGCGGGAAGCTGTTTTTT | CASSVASGLSGKLFF
TRBJ1-6 | NA | TRBV7-9 | NA | TGTGCCAGCAGCTTAGGGGGTGCCGGGTCACCCCTCCACTTT | CASSLGGAGSPLHF
TRBJ2-5 | NA | TRBV9 | TRBD2 | TGTGCCAGCAGTGGTGGCGGGAGCAACGGAGAGACCCAGTACTTC | CASSGGGSNGETQYF
TRBJ1-2 | NA | TRBV9 | NA | TGTGCCAGCAGCCCTATGGGGACGGGCACTAACTATGGCTACACCTTC | CASSPMGTGTNYGYTF
TRBJ2-7 | NA | TRBV2 | TRBD1 | TGTGCCAGCAGTCCCGGGACAGGGGTTAACTACGAGCAGTACTTC | CASSPGTGVNYEQYF
TRBJ2-7 | NA | TRBV2 | TRBD2 | TGTGCCAGCCTTGGTGATCGGGGGGGGTCCTACGAGCAGTACTTC | CASLGDRGGSYEQYF
TRBJ1-3 | few | TRBV19 | NA | TGTGCCAGTAGTTTGACGGCCAACTCTGGAAACACCATATATTTT | CASSLTANSGNTIYF
TRBJ1-4 | NA | TRBV25-1 | NA | TGTGCCAGCAGTGAAGGGCTTGCAACTAATGAAAAACTGTTTTTT | CASSEGLATNEKLFF
TRBJ1-5 | once | TRBV20-1 | NA | TGCAGTGCCAGCAGCTTAAGCGGGTATCAGCCCCAGCATTTT | CSASSLSGYQPQHF
TRBJ1-5 | NA | TRBV4-1 | NA | TGCGCCAGCAGCCAAGATATCGGCAATCAGCCCCAGCATTTT | CASSQDIGNQPQHF
TRBJ2-5 | NA | TRBV12-3/TRBV12-4 | TRBD2 | TGTGCCAGCAGTTTCGTGGGAGGGCCCCAAGAGACCCAGTACTTC | CASSFVGGPQETQYF
TRBJ1-1 | NA | TRBV5-6 | NA | TGTGCCAGCAAACACCTCACCAAGACTGAAGCTTTCTTT | CASKHLTKTEAFF
TRBJ2-7 | few | TRBV7-2 | NA | TGTGCCAGCAGCTTTGGGGTAGACTACGAGCAGTACTTC | CASSFGVDYEQYF
TRBJ1-2 | many | TRBV12-3/TRBV12-4 | TRBD1 | TGTGCCAGCAGGACAGGGGGCTATGGCTACACCTTC | CASRTGGYGYTF
TRBJ1-1 | many | TRBV9 | NA | TGTGCCAGCAGCGGCCCATCCAGCGAAGCTTTCTTT | CASSGPSSEAFF
TRBJ2-7 | NA | TRBV25-1 | TRBD2 | TGTGCCAGCAAGGCGGCTAGCGGGAGAGCCTGGGGGGAGCAGTACTTC | CASKAASGRAWGEQYF
TRBJ2-5 | few | TRBV4-1 | TRBD1 | TGCGCCAGCAGCCAACAGGGGGCAACGGAGACCCAGTACTTC | CASSQQGATETQYF
TRBJ2-7 | many | TRBV7-9 | NA | TGTGCCAGCAGCCCGGGGGAGCAGTACTTC | CASSPGEQYF
TRBJ2-7 | few | TRBV9 | TRBD2 | TGTGCCAGCAGCGTTGGCGGGGGGGCCCCCTACGAGCAGTACTTC | CASSVGGGAPYEQYF
TRBJ1-5 | NA | TRBV2 | NA | TGTGCCAGCAGTGGGCAGGGGAGGGCTAGCAATCACCCCCAGCATTTT | CASSGQGRASNHPQHF
TRBJ1-1 | NA | TRBV7-2 | NA | TGTGCCAGCAGCTTTTGGGGGGAATCTGAAGCTTTCTTT | CASSFWGESEAFF
TRBJ2-7 | NA | TRBV29-1 | TRBD1 | TGCAGCTCACTTTACTCCGGGACAGGGTGGTACGAGCAGTACTTC | CSSLYSGTGWYEQYF
TRBJ1-4 | many | TRBV7-2 | TRBD1 | TGTGCCAGCAGCCCTCGGACAGGGGACGAAAAACTGTTTTTT | CASSPRTGDEKLFF
TRBJ1-6 | NA | TRBV7-2 | NA | TGTGCCTGCAGCTCAGCCTCGGACCGCTCGAATTCACCCCTCCACTTT | CACSSASDRSNSPLHF
TRBJ1-6 | few | TRBV6-5 | TRBD1 | TGTGCCAGCATGACGGACAGGGGTTATTCACCCCTCCACTTT | CASMTDRGYSPLHF
TRBJ1-1 | NA | TRBV10-3 | NA | TGTGCCAGCAGTCTACAGATCTGGAACACTGAAGCTTTCTTT | CASSLQIWNTEAFF
TRBJ2-7 | many | TRBV5-1 | TRBD1 | TGCGCCAGCAGCTTTGACAGGGGCTACGAGCAGTACTTC | CASSFDRGYEQYF
TRBJ2-7 | few | TRBV12-3/TRBV12-4 | NA | TGTGCCAGCAGTTTAGCCGGTTTGGGGACCGAGCAGTACTTC | CASSLAGLGTEQYF
TRBJ2-7 | many | TRBV7-8 | NA | TGTGCCAGCAGCCGCAGAGACAGAGGCATCGAGCAGTACTTC | CASSRRDRGIEQYF
TRBJ2-5 | many | TRBV7-9 | TRBD1 | TGTGCCAGCAGCTTGAGGGGGCGAGGGTGGAAAGAGACCCAGTACTTC | CASSLRGRGWKETQYF
TRBJ2-6 | NA | TRBV29-1 | TRBD1 | TGCAGCGTCCCGGGACAGGGGACAGCTGGGGCCAACGTCCTGACTTTC | CSVPGQGTAGANVLTF
TRBJ2-7 | NA | TRBV5-1 | TRBD1 | TGCGCCAGCAGCACGACAGGGGGAGGCGAGCAGTACTTC | CASSTTGGGEQYF
TRBJ1-4 | few | TRBV7-2 | TRBD1 | TGTGCCAGCAGCTTATGGCCGGGGGGACAGGGAGCGATTGAAAAACTGTTTTTT | CASSLWPGGQGAIEKLFF
TRBJ1-1 | few | TRBV7-9 | NA | TGTGCCAGCAGCTTGAGGGAAACGAACACTGAAGCTTTCTTT | CASSLRETNTEAFF